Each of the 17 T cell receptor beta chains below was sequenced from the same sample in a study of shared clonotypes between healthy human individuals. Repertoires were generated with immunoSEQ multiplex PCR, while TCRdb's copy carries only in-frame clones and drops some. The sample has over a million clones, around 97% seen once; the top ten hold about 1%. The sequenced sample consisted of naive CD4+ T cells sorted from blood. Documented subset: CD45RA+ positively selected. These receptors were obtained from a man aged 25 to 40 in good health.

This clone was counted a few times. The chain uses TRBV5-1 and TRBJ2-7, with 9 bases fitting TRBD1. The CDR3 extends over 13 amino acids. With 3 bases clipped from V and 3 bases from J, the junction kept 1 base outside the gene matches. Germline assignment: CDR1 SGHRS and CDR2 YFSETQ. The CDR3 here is CASSWTGDYEQYF. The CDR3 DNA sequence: TGCGCCAGCAGCTGGACAGGGGACTACGAGCAGTACTTC.

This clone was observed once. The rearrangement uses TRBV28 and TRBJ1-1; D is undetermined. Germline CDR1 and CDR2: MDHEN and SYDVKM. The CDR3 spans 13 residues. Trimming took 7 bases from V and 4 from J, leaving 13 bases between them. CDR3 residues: CASTPPGGTEAFF. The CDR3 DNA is TGTGCCAGCACCCCGCCGGGAGGCACTGAAGCTTTCTTT.

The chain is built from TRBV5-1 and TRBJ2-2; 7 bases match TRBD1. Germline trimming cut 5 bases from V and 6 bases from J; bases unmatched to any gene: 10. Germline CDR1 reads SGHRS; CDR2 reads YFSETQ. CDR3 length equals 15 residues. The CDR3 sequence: CASRKGDRDAGELFF. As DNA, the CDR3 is TGCGCCAGCAGAAAGGGAGACAGGGACGCCGGGGAGCTGTTTTTT.

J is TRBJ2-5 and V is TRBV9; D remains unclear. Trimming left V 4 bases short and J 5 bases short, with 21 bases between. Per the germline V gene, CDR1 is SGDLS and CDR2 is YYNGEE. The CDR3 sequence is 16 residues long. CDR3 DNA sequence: TGTGCCAGCAGCCCCCGTGGGGATACCCAGGCGGAGACCCAGTACTTC. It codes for CASSPRGDTQAETQYF.

The CDR3 loop is CASSVAWGASYEQYF. The CDR3 DNA is TGTGCCAGCAGCGTAGCTTGGGGGGCCTCCTACGAGCAGTACTTC. This chain joins TRBV9 and TRBJ2-7; D possibly uses TRBD1 or TRBD2 (6 bases each). This CDR3 contains 15 residues. V lost 0 bases and J 0 bases, leaving 10 bases between the germline ends. Germline V gene lookup returns CDR1 SGDLS and CDR2 YYNGEE. Full variable domain (outside the CDR3, taken from reference TRBV9 and TRBJ2-7): DSGVTQTPKHLITATGQRVTLRCSPRSGDLSVYWYQQSLDQGLQFLIQYYNGEERAKGNILERFSAQQFPDLHSELNLSSLELGDSALYFCASSVAWGASYEQYFGPGTRLTVT.

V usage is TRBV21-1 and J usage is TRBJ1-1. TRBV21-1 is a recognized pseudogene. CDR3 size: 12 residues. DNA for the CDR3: TGTGCCAGCAGCAAAGGGGGAGGAGCGGCTTTCTTT. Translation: CASSKGGGAAFF.

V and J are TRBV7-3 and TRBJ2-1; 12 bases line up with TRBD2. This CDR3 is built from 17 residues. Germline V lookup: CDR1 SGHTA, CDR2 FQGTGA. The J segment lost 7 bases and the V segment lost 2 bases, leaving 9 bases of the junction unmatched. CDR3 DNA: TGTGCCAGCAGCTTATCCCCTCTAGCGGGGGGGGTGAATGAGCAGTTCTTC. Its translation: CASSLSPLAGGVNEQFF.

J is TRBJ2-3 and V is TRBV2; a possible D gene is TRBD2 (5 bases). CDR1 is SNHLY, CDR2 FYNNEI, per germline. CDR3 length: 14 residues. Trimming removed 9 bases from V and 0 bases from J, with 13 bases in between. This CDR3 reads CASILVMSTDTQYF. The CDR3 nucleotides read TGTGCCAGTATACTAGTAATGAGCACAGATACGCAGTATTTT.

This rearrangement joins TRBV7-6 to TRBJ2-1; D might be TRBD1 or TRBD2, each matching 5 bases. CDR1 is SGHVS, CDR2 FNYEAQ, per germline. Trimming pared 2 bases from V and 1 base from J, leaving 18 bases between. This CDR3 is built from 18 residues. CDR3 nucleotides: TGTGCCAGCAGCTTAATGGGAGACAGCCCTCTTTCCTACAATGAGCAGTTCTTC. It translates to CASSLMGDSPLSYNEQFF.

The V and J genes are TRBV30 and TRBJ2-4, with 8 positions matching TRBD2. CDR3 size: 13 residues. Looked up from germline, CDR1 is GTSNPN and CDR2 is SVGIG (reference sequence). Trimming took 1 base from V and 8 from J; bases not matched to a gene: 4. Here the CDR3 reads CAWSGGGLDIQYF. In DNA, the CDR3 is TGTGCCTGGAGTGGGGGGGGACTAGACATTCAGTACTTC.

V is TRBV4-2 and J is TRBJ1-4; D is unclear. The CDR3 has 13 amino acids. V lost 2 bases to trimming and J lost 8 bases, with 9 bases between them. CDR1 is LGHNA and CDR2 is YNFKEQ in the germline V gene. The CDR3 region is CASSQRTAEKLFF. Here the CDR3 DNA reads TGTGCCAGCAGCCAACGGACGGCCGAAAAACTGTTTTTT.

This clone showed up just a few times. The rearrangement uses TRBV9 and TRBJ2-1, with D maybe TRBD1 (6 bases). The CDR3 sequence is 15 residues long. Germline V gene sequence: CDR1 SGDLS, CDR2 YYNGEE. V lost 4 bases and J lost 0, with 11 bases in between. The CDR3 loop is CASSIQGSSYNEQFF. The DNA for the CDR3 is TGTGCCAGCAGCATACAGGGAAGCTCCTACAATGAGCAGTTCTTC.

The CDR3 here is CASSFLSTAGGNEQFF. The CDR3 DNA sequence: TGTGCCAGCAGTTTCCTATCGACAGCGGGAGGGAATGAGCAGTTCTTC. This chain links TRBV27 with TRBJ2-1; 10 bases fit TRBD2. Germline assignment: CDR1 MNHEY and CDR2 SMNVEV (reference sequence). Germline trimming cut 3 bases from V and 7 bases from J; bases unmatched to any gene: 9. The CDR3 consists of 16 residues.

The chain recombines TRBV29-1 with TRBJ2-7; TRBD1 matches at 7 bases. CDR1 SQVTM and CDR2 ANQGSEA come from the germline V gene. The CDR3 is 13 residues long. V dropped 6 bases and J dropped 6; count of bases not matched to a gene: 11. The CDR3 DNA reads TGCAGCGTAGAACGGACAGGCCGCGTCGAGCAGTACTTC. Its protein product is CSVERTGRVEQYF.

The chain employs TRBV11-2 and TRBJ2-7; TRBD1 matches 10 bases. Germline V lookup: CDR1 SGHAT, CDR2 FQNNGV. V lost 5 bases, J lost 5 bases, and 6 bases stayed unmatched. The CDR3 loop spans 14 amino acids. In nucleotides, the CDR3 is TGTGCCAGCAGCCCCGACAGGGGGCGACACGAGCAGTACTTC. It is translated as CASSPDRGRHEQYF.

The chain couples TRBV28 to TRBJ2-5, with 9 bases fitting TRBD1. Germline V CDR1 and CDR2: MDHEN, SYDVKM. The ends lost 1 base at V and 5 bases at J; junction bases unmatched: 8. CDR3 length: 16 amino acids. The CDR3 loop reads CASSLYTGQGTETQYF. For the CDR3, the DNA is TGTGCCAGCAGTTTATATACGGGACAGGGCACGGAGACCCAGTACTTC.

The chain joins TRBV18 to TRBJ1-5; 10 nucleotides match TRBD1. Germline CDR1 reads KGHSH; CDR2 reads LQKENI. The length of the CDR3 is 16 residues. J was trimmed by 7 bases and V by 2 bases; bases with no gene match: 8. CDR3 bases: TGTGCCAGCTCACCAGAGGGGGACAGGGGATACCAGCCCCAGCATTTT. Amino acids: CASSPEGDRGYQPQHF. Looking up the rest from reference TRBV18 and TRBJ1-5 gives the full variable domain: NAGVMQNPRHLVRRRGQEARLRCSPMKGHSHVYWYRQLPEEGLKFMVYLQKENIIDESGMPKERFSAEFPKEGPSILRIQQVVRGDSAAYFCASSPEGDRGYQPQHFGDGTRLSIL.